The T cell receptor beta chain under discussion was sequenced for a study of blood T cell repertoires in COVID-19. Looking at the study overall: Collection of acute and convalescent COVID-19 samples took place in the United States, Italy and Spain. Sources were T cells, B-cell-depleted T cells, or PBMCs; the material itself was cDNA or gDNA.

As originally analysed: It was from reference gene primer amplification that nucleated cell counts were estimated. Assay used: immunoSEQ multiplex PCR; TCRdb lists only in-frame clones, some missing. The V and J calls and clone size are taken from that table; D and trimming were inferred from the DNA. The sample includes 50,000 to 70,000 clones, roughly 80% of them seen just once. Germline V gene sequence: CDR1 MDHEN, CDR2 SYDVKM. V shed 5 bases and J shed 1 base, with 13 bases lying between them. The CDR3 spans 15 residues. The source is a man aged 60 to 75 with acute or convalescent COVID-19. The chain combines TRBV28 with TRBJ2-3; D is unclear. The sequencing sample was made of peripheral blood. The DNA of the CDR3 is TGTGCCAGCAGTCCTGGTAACGGAGGCACAGATACGCAGTATTTT. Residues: CASSPGNGGTDTQYF.